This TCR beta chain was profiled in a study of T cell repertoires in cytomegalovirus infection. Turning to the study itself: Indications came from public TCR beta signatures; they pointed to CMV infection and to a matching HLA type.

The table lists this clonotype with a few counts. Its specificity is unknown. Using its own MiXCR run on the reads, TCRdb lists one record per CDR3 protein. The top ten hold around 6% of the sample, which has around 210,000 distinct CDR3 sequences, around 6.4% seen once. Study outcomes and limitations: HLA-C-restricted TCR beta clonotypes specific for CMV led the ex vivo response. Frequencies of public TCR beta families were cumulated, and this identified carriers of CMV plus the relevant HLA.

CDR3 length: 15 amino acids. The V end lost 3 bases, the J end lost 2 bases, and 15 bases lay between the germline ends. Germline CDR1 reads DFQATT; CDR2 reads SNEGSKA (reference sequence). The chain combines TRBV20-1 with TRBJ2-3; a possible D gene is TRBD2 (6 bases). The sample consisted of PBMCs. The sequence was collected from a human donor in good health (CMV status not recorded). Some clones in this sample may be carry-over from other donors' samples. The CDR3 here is CSASRASDNTDTQYF. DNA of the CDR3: TGCAGTGCTAGCCGAGCTAGCGACAACACAGATACGCAGTATTTT.